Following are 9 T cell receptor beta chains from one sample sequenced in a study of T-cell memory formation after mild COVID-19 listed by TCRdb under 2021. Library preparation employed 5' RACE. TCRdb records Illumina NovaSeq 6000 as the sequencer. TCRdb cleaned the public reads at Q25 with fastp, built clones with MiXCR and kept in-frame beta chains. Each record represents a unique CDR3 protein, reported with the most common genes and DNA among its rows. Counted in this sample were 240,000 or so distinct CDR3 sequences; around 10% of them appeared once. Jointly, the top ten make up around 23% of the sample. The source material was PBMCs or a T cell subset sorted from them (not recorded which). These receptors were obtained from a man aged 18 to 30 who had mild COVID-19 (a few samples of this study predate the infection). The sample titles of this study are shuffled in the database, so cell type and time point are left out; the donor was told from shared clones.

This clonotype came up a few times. As DNA, the CDR3 is TGCAGTGCTTTTTCAGATACGCAGTATTTT. This translates into CSAFSDTQYF. V usage is TRBV20-1 and J usage is TRBJ2-3, with D unresolved. Trimming took 5 bases from V and 4 from J, leaving 4 bases between them. Germline CDR1 reads DFQATT; CDR2 reads SNEGSKA (reference sequence). The CDR3 contains 10 residues.

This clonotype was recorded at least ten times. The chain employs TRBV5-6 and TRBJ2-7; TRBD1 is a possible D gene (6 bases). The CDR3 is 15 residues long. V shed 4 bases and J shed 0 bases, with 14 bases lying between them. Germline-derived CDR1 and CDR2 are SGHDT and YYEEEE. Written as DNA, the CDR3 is TGTGCCAGCAGCATGACGGGACATAGCTCCTACGAGCAGTACTTC. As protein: CASSMTGHSSYEQYF.

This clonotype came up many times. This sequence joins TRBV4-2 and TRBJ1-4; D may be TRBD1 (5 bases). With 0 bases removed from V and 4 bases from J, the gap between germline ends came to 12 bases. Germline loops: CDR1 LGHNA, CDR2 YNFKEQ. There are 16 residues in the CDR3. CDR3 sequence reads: CASSQDPGLFNEKLFF. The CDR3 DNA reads TGTGCCAGCAGCCAAGATCCGGGACTGTTTAATGAAAAACTGTTTTTT.

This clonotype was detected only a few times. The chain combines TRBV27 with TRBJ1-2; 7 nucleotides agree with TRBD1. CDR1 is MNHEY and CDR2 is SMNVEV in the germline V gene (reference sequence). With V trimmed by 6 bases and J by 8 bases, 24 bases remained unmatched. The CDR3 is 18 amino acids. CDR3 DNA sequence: TGTGCCAGCAGCTATCTATTTTCCGGGACAGAGAGCTATGAGGGCTACACCTTC. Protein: CASSYLFSGTESYEGYTF.

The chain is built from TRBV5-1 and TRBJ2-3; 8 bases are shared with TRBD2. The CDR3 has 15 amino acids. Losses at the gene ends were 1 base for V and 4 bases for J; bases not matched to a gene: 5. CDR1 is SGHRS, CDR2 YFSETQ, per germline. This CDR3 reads CASSLPRGAADTQYF. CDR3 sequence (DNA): TGCGCCAGCAGCTTGCCGCGGGGGGCTGCAGATACGCAGTATTTT.

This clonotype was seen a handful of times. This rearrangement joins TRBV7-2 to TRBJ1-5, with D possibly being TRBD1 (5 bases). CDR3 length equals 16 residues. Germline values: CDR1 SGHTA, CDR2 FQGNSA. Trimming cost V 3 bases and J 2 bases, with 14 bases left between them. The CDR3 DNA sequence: TGTGCCAGCAGCTTGGAATATCAGGGTGGCAATCAGCCCCAGCATTTT. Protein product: CASSLEYQGGNQPQHF.

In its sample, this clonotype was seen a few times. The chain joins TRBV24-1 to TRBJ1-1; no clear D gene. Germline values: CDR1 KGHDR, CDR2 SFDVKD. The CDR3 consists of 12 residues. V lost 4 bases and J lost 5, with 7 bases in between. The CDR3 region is CATSDPDTEAFF. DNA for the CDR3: TGTGCCACCAGTGACCCAGATACTGAAGCTTTCTTT.

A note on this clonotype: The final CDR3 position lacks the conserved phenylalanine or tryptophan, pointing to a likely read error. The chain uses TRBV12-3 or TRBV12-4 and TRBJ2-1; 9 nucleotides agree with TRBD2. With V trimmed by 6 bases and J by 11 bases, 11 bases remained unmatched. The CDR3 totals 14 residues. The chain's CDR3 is CASRTSGGPLKQFL. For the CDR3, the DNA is TGTGCCAGCAGGACTAGCGGTGGGCCCCTTAAGCAGTTCTTA.

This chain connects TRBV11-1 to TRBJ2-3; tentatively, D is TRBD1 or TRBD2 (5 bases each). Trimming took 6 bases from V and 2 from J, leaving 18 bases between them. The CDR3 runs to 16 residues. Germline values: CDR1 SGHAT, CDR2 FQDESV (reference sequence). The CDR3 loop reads CASSSRWGKDTDTQYF. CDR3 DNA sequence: TGTGCCAGCAGTTCCAGGTGGGGGAAGGACACAGATACGCAGTATTTT.